The rows below give T cell receptor beta chains drawn from one sample of a study of cytomegalovirus exposure and HLA in healthy donors. The repertoire was sequenced with immunoSEQ multiplex PCR; TCRdb's copy has only in-frame clones and lacks some. The data show about 160,000 clones, with 80% seen just once and around 6.5% held by the top ten. Input material: PBMCs. The receptors were sampled from a male donor in good health and CMV-seropositive. Each CDR3 is given without its conserved first and last residue.

j_call v_call cdr3_aa
TRBJ2-7 TRBV6-1 ASSDAPRGPFVYEQY
TRBJ2-7 TRBV5-6 ASTRRGLYEQY
TRBJ2-3 TRBV5-1 ASSLASLNTQY
TRBJ2-2 TRBV9 ASSVQNRGRDGELF
TRBJ2-7 TRBV18 ASSQPGTGAYEQY
TRBJ1-2 TRBV11-3 ASSHPMGREGGYT
TRBJ2-4 TRBV9 ASSVEVVGVLAKNIQY
TRBJ1-2 TRBV19 ASSRDRVAVVLGGYT
TRBJ2-7 TRBV5-1 ASSESRPSYEQY
TRBJ1-1 TRBV19 ASTKFGLGQMNTEAF
TRBJ2-1 TRBV2 ASRTGPDDEQF
TRBJ2-1 TRBV6-6 ASSPGWGGLDEQF
TRBJ1-5 TRBV18 ASSPPSRETQH
TRBJ2-3 TRBV7-2 ASSFRAGGRADTQY
TRBJ2-7 TRBV27 ASSLRATGKRNEQY
TRBJ2-2 TRBV5-1 ASSEGSGELF
TRBJ1-5 TRBV7-6 ASSLEAGSNQPQH
TRBJ2-7 TRBV4-1 ASSQDSGREQY
TRBJ2-2 TRBV7-3 ASSLISGNTGELF
TRBJ1-4 TRBV18 ASSPRGGPDEKLF
TRBJ2-5 TRBV25-1 ASSDSKGGETQY
TRBJ1-1 TRBV6-5 ASSPQRPGYTEAF
TRBJ2-1 TRBV19 ASSITSEGNEQF
TRBJ2-3 TRBV27 ATRRGGTDTQY
TRBJ1-2 TRBV28 ASSSGGAGYGYT
TRBJ2-7 TRBV7-2 ASSLVSAGPYEQY
TRBJ1-3 TRBV7-2 VSSPQGASGNTIY
TRBJ1-5 TRBV27 ASQRTGISNQPQH
TRBJ1-2 TRBV6-4 ASSRESTNYGYT
TRBJ2-5 TRBV6-5 ASSKRRTLKETQY
TRBJ1-6 TRBV27 ASSPYDSPLH
TRBJ2-7 TRBV28 ASSFPGNRYEQY
TRBJ2-3 TRBV14 ASSQDLSVDTQY
TRBJ2-1 TRBV19 ATSREVGYNEQF
TRBJ2-5 TRBV30 AWSVKALAGETQY
TRBJ2-5 TRBV7-9 SSSLGAYQETQY
TRBJ2-2 TRBV10-3 AISETSFEGELF
TRBJ1-5 TRBV6-1 ASSEQGINNQPQH
TRBJ2-1 TRBV7-2 ASRAGVGVNEQF
TRBJ2-1 TRBV19 ASSRNRDRWNEQF
TRBJ1-2 TRBV2 ASSEGGGDYGYT
TRBJ2-7 TRBV9 ASSVSVVSGSYEQY
TRBJ1-3 TRBV10-3 AISRQGYSGNTIY
TRBJ2-7 TRBV27 ASGAGTYEQY
TRBJ1-4 TRBV19 ASSIETGVLVDEKLF
TRBJ2-2 TRBV10-3 AARSQGSGIGELF
TRBJ1-2 TRBV19 ASLTGGEGYGYT
TRBJ2-1 TRBV21-1 ASSKRPGGRYNEQF
TRBJ2-7 TRBV27 ASSSRTSGRGYEQY
TRBJ1-1 TRBV25-1 ASSYTGSGTEAF
TRBJ2-1 TRBV11-2 ASSLGRSGSSYNEQF